These 14 T cell receptor beta chains originate from one sample sequenced in a study of cytomegalovirus exposure and HLA in healthy donors. Primers: 60 Vbeta forward and 13 Jbeta reverse. Clones were read by immunoSEQ multiplex PCR, and TCRdb kept only the in-frame ones, dropping some. The sample features 40,000 to 50,000 clones, with approximately 1.5% in its top ten. Material: PBMCs. The receptor source for this set is a man between 25 and 39 years old in good health and CMV-seronegative.

J is TRBJ1-5 and V is TRBV28; the D gene is possibly TRBD1 (5 bases). Germline V gene lookup returns CDR1 MDHEN and CDR2 SYDVKM. V dropped 7 bases and J dropped 3 bases, with 13 bases sitting between them. The CDR3 has 14 residues. CDR3 sequence (DNA): TGTGCCAGCATAGGAGGGACCTACAATCAGCCCCAGCATTTT. As protein: CASIGGTYNQPQHF.

The chain combines TRBV27 with TRBJ1-1, with 10 bases aligning to TRBD1. The CDR3 extends over 15 amino acids. J lost 4 bases, V lost 6 bases, and 8 bases had no gene match. Germline values: CDR1 MNHEY, CDR2 SMNVEV (reference sequence). CDR3 DNA: TGTGCCAGCAGCCGACAGGGGGCGGGTAGCACTGAAGCTTTCTTT. It yields the protein CASSRQGAGSTEAFF.

The chain is built from TRBV4-3 and TRBJ2-6; D ambiguous. This CDR3 is built from 17 residues. The ends were cut back, 0 bases at V and 0 bases at J, with 9 bases in the middle. Germline values: CDR1 LGHNA, CDR2 YSLEER. CDR3: CASSQDNIHSGANVLTF. The CDR3 DNA sequence: TGCGCCAGCAGCCAAGATAACATCCACTCTGGGGCCAACGTCCTGACTTTC.

The V gene is TRBV7-2, the J gene TRBJ1-2, with a tentative D call TRBD1 (6 bases). V was trimmed by 5 bases and J by 6 bases, leaving 16 bases between them. The germline gives CDR1 SGHTA, CDR2 FQGNSA. The CDR3 is 14 residues long. CDR3 nucleotide sequence: TGTGCCAGCAGCCATAATGCCAGGGGAGATGGCTACACCTTC. It translates to CASSHNARGDGYTF. Full variable domain (outside the CDR3, taken from reference TRBV7-2 and TRBJ1-2): GAGVSQSPSNKVTEKGKDVELRCDPISGHTALYWYRQSLGQGLEFLIYFQGNSAPDKSGLPSDRFSAERTGGSVSTLTIQRTQQEDSAVYLCASSHNARGDGYTFGSGTRLTVV.

The genes are TRBV11-3 and TRBJ2-2; TRBD2 is a possible D gene (5 bases). Germline V gene lookup returns CDR1 SGHNT and CDR2 YENEEA. The CDR3 consists of 13 residues. V lost 5 bases and J 6 bases, leaving 10 bases between the germline ends. Here the CDR3 DNA reads TGTGCCAGCAGCGGGAGTTCCGCCGGGGAGCTGTTTTTT. It encodes CASSGSSAGELFF.

The rearrangement uses TRBV4-3 and TRBJ2-7, with D maybe TRBD1 (5 bases). CDR1 and CDR2 from the germline V gene are LGHNA and YSLEER. There are 15 residues in the CDR3. V lost 1 base and J lost 1, with 11 bases in between. The CDR3 here is CASSQGRQQSYEQYF. CDR3 in DNA: TGCGCCAGCAGCCAAGGCCGACAGCAATCCTACGAGCAGTACTTC.

This sequence joins TRBV30 and TRBJ2-3; 7 bases map to TRBD2. V gave up 0 bases and J gave up 6 bases; unmatched junction bases: 3. The CDR3 has 13 amino acids. From germline, CDR1 is GTSNPN and CDR2 SVGIG (reference sequence). The DNA of the CDR3 is TGTGCCTGGAGTGTGGCGGGAGCTGATACGCAGTATTTT. Translating gives CAWSVAGADTQYF.

The chain combines TRBV4-1 with TRBJ2-7; D gene unclear. Germline V gene lookup returns CDR1 MGHRA and CDR2 YSYEKL. Trimming took off 4 bases at V and 2 bases at J, with 15 bases between the two ends. The CDR3 covers 15 residues. The CDR3: CASSPFRTSAYEQYF. The CDR3 region has the DNA TGCGCCAGCAGCCCTTTCCGCACTTCCGCCTACGAGCAGTACTTC.

The chain has TRBV7-9 and TRBJ2-5; maybe TRBD2 (6 bases). V was cut by 3 bases and J by 9 bases, with 11 bases left in between. From germline, CDR1 is SEHNR and CDR2 FQNEAQ (reference sequence). This CDR3 has 12 residues. The CDR3 nucleotides are TGTGCCAGCAGCTTGGGGGACTCGGCCCAGTACTTC. Its translation: CASSLGDSAQYF. Full variable domain (outside the CDR3, taken from reference TRBV7-9 and TRBJ2-5): DTGVSQNPRHKITKRGQNVTFRCDPISEHNRLYWYRQTLGQGPEFLTYFQNEAQLEKSRLLSDRFSAERPKGSFSTLEIQRTEQGDSAMYLCASSLGDSAQYFGPGTRLLVL.

The chain joins TRBV5-6 to TRBJ1-2; 8 positions agree with TRBD1. CDR3 length: 16 amino acids. The germline gives CDR1 SGHDT, CDR2 YYEEEE. The V gene end was trimmed by 4 bases and the J gene end by 6 bases; junction bases not matched to a gene: 14. The CDR3 protein is CASSPRTGIVLDGYTF. CDR3 in DNA: TGTGCCAGCAGCCCAAGGACAGGGATCGTCTTGGATGGCTACACCTTC.

CDR3 amino acids: CASSLSTGSYEQYF. DNA of the CDR3: TGTGCCAGCAGCCTCTCAACAGGTTCCTACGAGCAGTACTTC. The gene calls are TRBV7-2 and TRBJ2-7, with D perhaps matching TRBD1 (5 bases). The CDR3 contains 14 residues. Germline V lookup: CDR1 SGHTA, CDR2 FQGNSA. The V and J ends lost 5 bases and 1 base respectively, with 12 bases between them.

The chain combines TRBV4-1 with TRBJ2-2, with a tentative D call TRBD1 (6 bases). Trimming shortened V by 4 bases and J by 0 bases, and 12 bases separated the two germline ends. Germline CDR1 is MGHRA and CDR2 is YSYEKL. This CDR3 spans 16 amino acids. The CDR3 nucleotides are TGCGCCAGCAGCCCCGTAGGGGGAACGAACACCGGGGAGCTGTTTTTT. Translation gives CASSPVGGTNTGELFF.

The gene calls are TRBV4-3 and TRBJ1-5; no firm D call. Germline CDR1 LGHNA, CDR2 YSLEER. The CDR3 consists of 14 residues. Trimming took 1 base from V and 5 from J, leaving 9 bases between them. CDR3 sequence reads: CASSQGLLDQPQHF. In DNA form, the CDR3 reads TGCGCCAGCAGCCAAGGGCTTCTTGATCAGCCCCAGCATTTT.

The chain has TRBV25-1 and TRBJ1-2; TRBD1 aligns across 8 bases. CDR3 size: 15 residues. Per germline, CDR1 MGHDK and CDR2 SYGVNS. Unmatched junction bases numbered 8, after V lost 3 bases and J lost 5 bases. CDR3 loop: CASSDPGGLDYGYTF. CDR3 coding DNA: TGTGCCAGCAGTGATCCAGGGGGCTTAGATTATGGCTACACCTTC.